The source of this T cell receptor (beta chain) is a study of OX40 agonist ivuxolimab in advanced cancers. Repertoires were generated with immunoSEQ multiplex PCR, while TCRdb's copy carries only in-frame clones and drops some. The table includes 20,000 to 25,000 clones, 75% to 80% detected once. This CDR3 has 14 residues. Germline CDR1 GTSNPN, CDR2 SVGIG (reference sequence). V was clipped by 2 bases and J by 3 bases; unmatched bases: 7. This specimen was CD4+ or CD8+ T cells sorted from blood, taken in a trial of the OX40 agonist ivuxolimab. This chain joins TRBV30 and TRBJ2-7; 7 bases line up with TRBD2. The clonotype was recovered from an adult with an advanced solid tumor such as melanoma, head and neck, liver or kidney cancer. CDR3 loop: CAWSLPPGGYEQYF. The DNA of the CDR3 is TGTGCCTGGAGTCTCCCACCGGGGGGCTACGAGCAGTACTTC.